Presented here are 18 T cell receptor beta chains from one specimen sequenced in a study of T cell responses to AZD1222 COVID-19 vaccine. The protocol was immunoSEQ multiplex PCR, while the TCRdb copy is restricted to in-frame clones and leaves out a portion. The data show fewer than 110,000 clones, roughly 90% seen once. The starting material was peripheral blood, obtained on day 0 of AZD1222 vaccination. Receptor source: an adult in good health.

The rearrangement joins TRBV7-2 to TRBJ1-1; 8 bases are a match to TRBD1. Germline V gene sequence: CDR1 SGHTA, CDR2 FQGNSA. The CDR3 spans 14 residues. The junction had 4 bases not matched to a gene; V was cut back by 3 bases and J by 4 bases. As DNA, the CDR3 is TGTGCCAGCAGCTTGAGACAGGGGCCCACTGAAGCTTTCTTT. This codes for CASSLRQGPTEAFF.

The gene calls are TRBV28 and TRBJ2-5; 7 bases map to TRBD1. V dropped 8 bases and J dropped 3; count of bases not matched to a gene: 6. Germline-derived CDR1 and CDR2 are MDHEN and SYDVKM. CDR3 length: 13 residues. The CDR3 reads CASVRGREETQYF. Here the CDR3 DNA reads TGTGCCAGCGTGAGGGGGCGAGAAGAGACCCAGTACTTC.

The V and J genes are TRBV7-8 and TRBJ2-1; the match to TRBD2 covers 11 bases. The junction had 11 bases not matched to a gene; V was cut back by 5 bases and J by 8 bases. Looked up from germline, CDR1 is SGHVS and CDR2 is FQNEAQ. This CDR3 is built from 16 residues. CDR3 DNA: TGTGCCAGCAGCCCTCGACTAGCGGGACGCGAGGATGAGCAGTTCTTC. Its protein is CASSPRLAGREDEQFF.

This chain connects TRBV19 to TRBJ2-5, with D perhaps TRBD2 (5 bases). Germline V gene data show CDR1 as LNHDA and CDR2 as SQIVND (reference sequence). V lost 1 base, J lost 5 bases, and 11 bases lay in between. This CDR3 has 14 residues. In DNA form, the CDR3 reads TGTGCCAGTAGTATAGGCCTAGCAGTGGAGACCCAGTACTTC. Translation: CASSIGLAVETQYF.

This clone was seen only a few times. CDR3 DNA: TGTGCCAGCAAGACCACAGGGGAAACTGAAGCTTTCTTT. This sequence encodes CASKTTGETEAFF. This rearrangement joins TRBV6-5 to TRBJ1-1; 7 bases line up with TRBD1. Trimming at V came to 7 bases and at J to 5 bases, leaving 7 bases not matched to a gene. From germline, CDR1 is MNHEY and CDR2 SVGAGI. The CDR3 spans 13 residues.

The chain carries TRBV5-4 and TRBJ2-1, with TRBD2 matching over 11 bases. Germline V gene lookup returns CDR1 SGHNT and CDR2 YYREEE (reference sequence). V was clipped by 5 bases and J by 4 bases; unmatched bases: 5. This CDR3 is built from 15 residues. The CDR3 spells CASRPTSGSYNEQFF. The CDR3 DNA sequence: TGTGCCAGCAGGCCAACTAGCGGGAGTTACAATGAGCAGTTCTTC.

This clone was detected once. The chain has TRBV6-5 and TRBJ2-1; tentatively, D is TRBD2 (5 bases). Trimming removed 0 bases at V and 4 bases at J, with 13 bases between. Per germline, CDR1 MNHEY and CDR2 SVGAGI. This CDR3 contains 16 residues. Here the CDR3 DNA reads TGTGCCAGCAGTTACTCGCGGAGGTTGGGGTACAATGAGCAGTTCTTC. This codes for CASSYSRRLGYNEQFF.

CDR3 coding DNA: TGTGCCAGCAGCTTAAACGGGGACACTGAAGCTTTCTTT. Amino acids: CASSLNGDTEAFF. This chain joins TRBV7-9 and TRBJ1-1; no clear D gene. CDR3 length equals 13 residues. Trimming stripped 2 bases from V and 3 bases from J, with 7 bases between. Germline V gives CDR1 SEHNR, CDR2 FQNEAQ (reference sequence).

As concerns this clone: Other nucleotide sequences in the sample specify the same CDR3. CDR3 region: CASSVGGSGANVLTF. The CDR3 DNA sequence: TGTGCCAGCAGCGTAGGGGGCTCTGGGGCCAACGTCCTGACTTTC. The chain uses TRBV9 and TRBJ2-6; D unclear. Germline loops: CDR1 SGDLS, CDR2 YYNGEE. V was cut by 0 bases and J by 0 bases, with 4 bases left in between. The CDR3 covers 15 residues.

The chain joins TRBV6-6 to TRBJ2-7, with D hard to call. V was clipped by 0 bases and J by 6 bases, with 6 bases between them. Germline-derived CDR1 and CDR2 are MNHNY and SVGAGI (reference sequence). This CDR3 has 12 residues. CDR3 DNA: TGTGCCAGCAGTTACTCGCGGAGCGAGCAGTACTTC. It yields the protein CASSYSRSEQYF.

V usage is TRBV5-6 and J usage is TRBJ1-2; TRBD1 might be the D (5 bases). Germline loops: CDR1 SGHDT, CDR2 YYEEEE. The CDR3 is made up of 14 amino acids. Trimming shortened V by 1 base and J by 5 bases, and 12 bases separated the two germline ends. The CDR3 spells CASSLNLQVYGYTF. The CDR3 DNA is TGTGCCAGCAGCTTGAATCTACAGGTTTATGGCTACACCTTC.

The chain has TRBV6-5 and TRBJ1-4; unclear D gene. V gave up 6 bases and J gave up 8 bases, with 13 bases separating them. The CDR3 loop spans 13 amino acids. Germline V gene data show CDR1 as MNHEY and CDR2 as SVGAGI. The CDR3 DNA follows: TGTGCCAGCAGAATTGATATGCTAGAAAAACTGTTTTTT. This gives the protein CASRIDMLEKLFF.

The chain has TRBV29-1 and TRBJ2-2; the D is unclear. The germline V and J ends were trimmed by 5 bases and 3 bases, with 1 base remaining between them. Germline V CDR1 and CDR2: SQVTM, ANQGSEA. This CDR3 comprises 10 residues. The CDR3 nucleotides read TGCAGCGTTTACACCGGGGAGCTGTTTTTT. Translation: CSVYTGELFF.

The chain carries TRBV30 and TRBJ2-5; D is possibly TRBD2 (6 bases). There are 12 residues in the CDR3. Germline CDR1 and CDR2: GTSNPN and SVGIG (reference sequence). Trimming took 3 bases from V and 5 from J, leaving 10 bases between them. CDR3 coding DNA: TGTGCCTGGAGCCGGAGCGGGGAGACCCAGTACTTC. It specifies CAWSRSGETQYF.

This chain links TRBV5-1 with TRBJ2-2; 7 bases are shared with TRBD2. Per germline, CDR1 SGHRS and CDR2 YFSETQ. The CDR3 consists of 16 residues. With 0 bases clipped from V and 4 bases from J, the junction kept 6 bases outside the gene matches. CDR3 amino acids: CASSLDETSPTGELFF. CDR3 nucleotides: TGCGCCAGCAGCTTGGATGAGACTAGCCCCACCGGGGAGCTGTTTTTT.

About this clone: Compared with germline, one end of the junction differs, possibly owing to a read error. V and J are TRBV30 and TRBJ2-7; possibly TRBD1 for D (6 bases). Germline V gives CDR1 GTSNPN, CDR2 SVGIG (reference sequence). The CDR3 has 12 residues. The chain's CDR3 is CAWSSLGGVREF. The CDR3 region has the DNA TGTGCCTGGAGCTCCCTAGGGGGAGTAAGGGAATTC.

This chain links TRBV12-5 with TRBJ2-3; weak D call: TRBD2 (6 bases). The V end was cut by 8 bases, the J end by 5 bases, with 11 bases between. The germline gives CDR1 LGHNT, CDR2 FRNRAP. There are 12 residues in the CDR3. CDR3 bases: TGTGCTAGTTCCCGGGGGAGAGATACGCAGTATTTT. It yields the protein CASSRGRDTQYF.

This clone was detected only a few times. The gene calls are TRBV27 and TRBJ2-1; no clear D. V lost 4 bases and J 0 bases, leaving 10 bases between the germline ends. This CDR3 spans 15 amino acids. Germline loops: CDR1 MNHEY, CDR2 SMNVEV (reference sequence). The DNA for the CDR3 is TGTGCCAGCAGTTCGAAACCAAACTCCTACAATGAGCAGTTCTTC. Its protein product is CASSSKPNSYNEQFF.